One sample yielded the 10 T cell receptor beta chains listed below, sequenced in a study of T cell responses to AZD1222 COVID-19 vaccine. The table came from immunoSEQ multiplex PCR; TCRdb's copy has only in-frame clones and leaves some out. There are roughly 140,000 clones in the sample; roughly 88% occur only once, and roughly 3% lies in the top ten. Source: peripheral blood, taken on day 0 of AZD1222 vaccination. These receptors all come from an adult in good health.

This chain's CDR3 is CAWSGSGSIYEQFF. The CDR3 coding sequence is TGTGCCTGGAGTGGGAGCGGGAGCATCTATGAGCAGTTCTTC. The chain links TRBV30 to TRBJ2-1, with 8 bases aligning to TRBD2. Germline CDR1 GTSNPN, CDR2 SVGIG (reference sequence). With 1 base clipped from V and 8 bases from J, the junction kept 7 bases outside the gene matches. This CDR3 has 14 amino acids.

V usage is TRBV29-1 and J usage is TRBJ2-1, with 7 bases aligning to TRBD1. Looked up from germline, CDR1 is SQVTM and CDR2 is ANQGSEA. This CDR3 has 16 amino acids. With 6 bases clipped from V and 8 bases from J, the junction kept 19 bases outside the gene matches. The CDR3 DNA follows: TGCAGCGTAGACCGGACAGGTTTTAATGAATTCGATGAGCAGTTCTTC. It is translated as CSVDRTGFNEFDEQFF.

The chain recombines TRBV11-2 with TRBJ2-1; 8 bases line up with TRBD2. The CDR3 runs to 15 residues. CDR1 is SGHAT and CDR2 is FQNNGV in the germline V gene. J lost 10 bases, V lost 2 bases, and 10 bases had no gene match. The CDR3 coding sequence is TGTGCCAGCAGCTTACTAATAGCGGGAAAATTAGAGCAGTTCTTC. Translated, it gives CASSLLIAGKLEQFF.

V and J are TRBV5-6 and TRBJ2-2, with 9 nucleotides matching TRBD2. Germline V CDR1 and CDR2: SGHDT, YYEEEE. The length of the CDR3 is 18 residues. Germline trimming cut 0 bases from V and 2 bases from J; bases unmatched to any gene: 8. The CDR3 nucleotides read TGTGCCAGCAGCTTGGTAGTTAGCGGGAGTGGTAACACCGGGGAGCTGTTTTTT. Translation gives CASSLVVSGSGNTGELFF.

V gene TRBV7-8 combines with J gene TRBJ1-4; 9 bases are a match to TRBD1. The CDR3 sequence is 15 residues long. Germline V lookup: CDR1 SGHVS, CDR2 FQNEAQ. J was trimmed by 8 bases and V by 2 bases; bases with no gene match: 6. The CDR3 coding sequence is TGTGCCAGCAGCTTACAGGGACAGGGACAAGAAAAACTGTTTTTT. The encoded protein is CASSLQGQGQEKLFF.

V is TRBV3-1 (or the pseudogene TRBV3-2) and J is TRBJ1-1; no clear D. With 0 bases removed from V and 4 bases from J, the gap between germline ends came to 12 bases. Germline assignment: CDR1 LGHDT and CDR2 YNNKEL (reference sequence). The CDR3 length is 15 residues. In DNA form, the CDR3 reads TGTGCCAGCAGCCAAGAGGGTCTCAGGAGCACTGAAGCTTTCTTT. It yields the protein CASSQEGLRSTEAFF.

This chain links TRBV7-6 with TRBJ2-1; 9 nucleotides agree with TRBD2. Looked up from germline, CDR1 is SGHVS and CDR2 is FNYEAQ. This CDR3 comprises 15 residues. Trimming at V came to 5 bases and at J to 9 bases, leaving 11 bases not matched to a gene. The CDR3 sequence is CASSLYAGGPSEQFF. Here the CDR3 DNA reads TGTGCCAGCAGCCTTTATGCGGGAGGGCCCAGTGAGCAGTTCTTC. Together with reference TRBV7-6 and TRBJ2-1, the CDR3 gives the full variable domain: GAGVSQSPRYKVTKRGQDVALRCDPISGHVSLYWYRQALGQGPEFLTYFNYEAQQDKSGLPNDRFSAERPEGSISTLTIQRTEQRDSAMYRCASSLYAGGPSEQFFGPGTRLTVL.

The CDR3 is CATSDSDSSYGYTF. The CDR3 DNA reads as TGTGCCACCAGTGACTCGGACAGTTCCTATGGCTACACCTTC. The chain recombines TRBV24-1 with TRBJ1-2, with D perhaps TRBD1 (6 bases). This CDR3 contains 14 residues. Trimming took 4 bases from V and 4 from J, leaving 12 bases between them. CDR1 and CDR2 (germline): KGHDR, SFDVKD.

This chain links TRBV29-1 with TRBJ2-7; a weak D match, TRBD2 (6 bases). The CDR3 totals 16 residues. V lost 3 bases and J 2 bases, leaving 20 bases between the germline ends. The germline gives CDR1 SQVTM, CDR2 ANQGSEA. For the CDR3, the DNA is TGCAGCGTTGAGGGGGTAGCGGAGGCCAGGGCCTACGAGCAGTACTTC. Translation: CSVEGVAEARAYEQYF.

V gene TRBV10-3 combines with J gene TRBJ2-2; tentatively, D is TRBD2 (5 bases). The CDR3 spans 16 residues. In germline, CDR1 is ENHRY, CDR2 SYGVKD. V lost 2 bases, J lost 7 bases, and 17 bases lay in between. CDR3 DNA: TGTGCCATCAGTGAGCCCGGAGGAAAGGGAAGCGGGGAGCTGTTTTTT. Translating gives CAISEPGGKGSGELFF.